This is a list of T cell receptor beta chains from one sample in a study of cytomegalovirus exposure and HLA in healthy donors. Sequencing was performed with immunoSEQ multiplex PCR; in TCRdb, only in-frame clones are kept and a portion is missing. Here the sample spans about 170,000 clones, around 80% being singletons. Sequences were obtained from PBMCs. The receptors were sampled from a male donor in good health and CMV-seronegative. The conserved cysteine and the conserved F or W are not part of the CDR3 here. The D gene is left open where the match is weak.

>TRBV19|TRBJ1-2|.
ASRQGYNGYT
>TRBV5-1|TRBJ1-1|TRBD1
ASSRRTGRNTEAF
>TRBV10-1|TRBJ2-3|TRBD2
ASSEIGGGSTDTQY
>TRBV27|TRBJ1-1|.
ASLSTGRNTEAF
>TRBV19|TRBJ2-3|TRBD2
ASSLTSGGSTDTQY
>TRBV5-1|TRBJ2-5|.
ASSLAETQY
>TRBV4-3|TRBJ1-2|TRBD1
ASSQVSDRAYGYT
>TRBV6-1|TRBJ1-5|.
ASRQGKPQH
>TRBV5-6|TRBJ1-5|TRBD1
ASSLSWRVGQGLNQPQH
>TRBV6-4|TRBJ1-6|.
ASSAGERAPLH
>TRBV27|TRBJ2-3|TRBD2
ASSSPGLAGGFSTDTQY
>TRBV4-3|TRBJ1-2|.
ASSHGGQSYYGYT
>TRBV7-8|TRBJ1-6|TRBD1
ASSTGTGGFSPLH
>TRBV7-9|TRBJ1-1|TRBD1
ASSTAGTVTEAF
>TRBV4-1|TRBJ2-2|TRBD1
ASSQDRYQGATAGELF
>TRBV6-5|TRBJ2-7|TRBD1
ASSRYRDRGYEQY
>TRBV4-2|TRBJ2-3|TRBD2
ASSQYLGLAGNTDTQY
>TRBV6-5|TRBJ1-1|.
ASRPQGWSTEAF
>TRBV5-5|TRBJ1-5|.
ASSFIGGRDQPQH
>TRBV9|TRBJ1-2|.
ASSAPPGSDYGYT
>TRBV6-1|TRBJ2-2|.
ASPRPSNTGELF
>TRBV6-5|TRBJ2-3|TRBD1
ASSYSDRGTDTQY
>TRBV7-9|TRBJ2-3|.
ASSLRAGFQGNTQY
>TRBV6-4|TRBJ2-3|.
ASSAIGSTDTQY
>TRBV15|TRBJ1-5|.
ATSRGGDNQPQH
>TRBV4-3|TRBJ1-4|.
ASSPRAYDELF
>TRBV29-1|TRBJ2-1|TRBD2
SGRRASGARGGGQF
>TRBV6-4|TRBJ2-3|TRBD2
ASRKTSGTDTQY
>TRBV5-1|TRBJ2-7|.
ASSLGGVSYEQY
>TRBV10-3|TRBJ2-7|.
AISDRQAYEQY
>TRBV10-3|TRBJ2-7|TRBD1
AIPDRGHEQY
>TRBV7-9|TRBJ1-3|TRBD1
ASSQTTGHGNTIY
>TRBV6-5|TRBJ1-1|.
ASRDSNRNTEAF
>TRBV7-9|TRBJ2-7|.
ASSLGRGFGDEQY
>TRBV5-6|TRBJ2-7|TRBD1
ASSLGGRGQTYEQY
>TRBV10-1|TRBJ2-6|TRBD1
ASIEGQGPSGANVLT
>TRBV5-1|TRBJ2-7|TRBD1
ASSLTGGTGEQY
>TRBV18|TRBJ2-7|.
ASSPGAGSSYEQY
>TRBV7-6|TRBJ2-7|.
ASSPRPGDSYEQY
>TRBV11-2|TRBJ1-1|.
ASSSRDRTEAF
>TRBV27|.|.
ASSPIPGLGHEQY
>TRBV10-2|TRBJ1-3|.
ASSEQGANTIY
>TRBV6-5|TRBJ2-7|.
ASSYGQVQY
>TRBV30|TRBJ2-5|TRBD1
AWTRGHPQETQY
>TRBV7-9|TRBJ1-6|.
ASSSPVGTSRTLH
>TRBV19|TRBJ2-3|TRBD2
ASSNPSYSGGAGDTQY
>TRBV11-2|TRBJ1-2|TRBD1
ASSAAGGGYT
>TRBV18|TRBJ1-5|.
ASSPGGNQPQH
>TRBV5-4|TRBJ1-4|TRBD1
ASSPTGARDEKLF
>TRBV6-4|TRBJ1-6|.
ASRPEGVNSPLH
>TRBV5-4|TRBJ2-1|.
ASSLVRTLGYNEQF
>TRBV18|TRBJ2-7|TRBD1
ASSPGQGTRREQY